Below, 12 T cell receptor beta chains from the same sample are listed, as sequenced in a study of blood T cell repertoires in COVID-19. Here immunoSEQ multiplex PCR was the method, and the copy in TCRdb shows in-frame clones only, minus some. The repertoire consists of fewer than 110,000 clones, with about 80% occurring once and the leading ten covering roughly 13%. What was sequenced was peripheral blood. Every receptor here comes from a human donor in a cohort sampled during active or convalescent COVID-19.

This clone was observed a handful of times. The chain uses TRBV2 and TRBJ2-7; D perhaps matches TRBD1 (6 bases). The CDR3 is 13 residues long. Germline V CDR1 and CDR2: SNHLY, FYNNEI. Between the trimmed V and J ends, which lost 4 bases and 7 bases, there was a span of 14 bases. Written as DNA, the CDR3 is TGTGCCAGCAGTGTCCAGGGGATGGAGGAGCAGTACTTC. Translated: CASSVQGMEEQYF.

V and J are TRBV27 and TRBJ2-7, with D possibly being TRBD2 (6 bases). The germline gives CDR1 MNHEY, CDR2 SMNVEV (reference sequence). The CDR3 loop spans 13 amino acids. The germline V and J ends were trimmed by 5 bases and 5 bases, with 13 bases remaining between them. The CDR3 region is CASSRTSSNEQYF. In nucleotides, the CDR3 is TGTGCCAGCAGTAGAACTAGCAGCAACGAGCAGTACTTC.

CDR3 nucleotide sequence: TGCAGTGCTAGATCAGAGGATGAGCAGTTCTTC. Translation gives CSARSEDEQFF. The rearrangement links TRBV20-1 to TRBJ2-1; D gene uncertain. V lost 2 bases, J lost 8 bases, and 7 bases lay in between. The CDR3 length is 11 residues. Germline-derived CDR1 and CDR2 are DFQATT and SNEGSKA (reference sequence).

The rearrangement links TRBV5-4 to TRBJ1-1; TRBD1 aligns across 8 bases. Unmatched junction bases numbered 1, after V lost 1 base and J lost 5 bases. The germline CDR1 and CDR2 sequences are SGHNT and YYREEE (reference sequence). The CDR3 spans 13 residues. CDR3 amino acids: CASSLQGATEAFF. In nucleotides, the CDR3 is TGTGCCAGCAGCTTGCAGGGGGCAACTGAAGCTTTCTTT.

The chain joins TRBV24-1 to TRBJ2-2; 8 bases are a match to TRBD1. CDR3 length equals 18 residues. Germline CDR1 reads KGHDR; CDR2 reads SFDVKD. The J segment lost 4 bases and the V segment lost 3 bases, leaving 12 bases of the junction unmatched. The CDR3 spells CATSDRPRTGWGTGELFF. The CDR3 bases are TGTGCCACCAGTGATCGCCCGAGGACAGGGTGGGGCACCGGGGAGCTGTTTTTT.

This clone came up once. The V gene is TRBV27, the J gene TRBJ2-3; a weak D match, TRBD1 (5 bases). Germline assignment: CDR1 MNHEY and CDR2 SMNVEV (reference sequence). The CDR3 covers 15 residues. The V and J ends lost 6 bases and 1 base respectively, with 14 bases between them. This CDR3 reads CASSPLLGRTDTQYF. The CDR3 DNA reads TGTGCCAGCAGCCCACTTCTGGGGCGCACAGATACGCAGTATTTT.

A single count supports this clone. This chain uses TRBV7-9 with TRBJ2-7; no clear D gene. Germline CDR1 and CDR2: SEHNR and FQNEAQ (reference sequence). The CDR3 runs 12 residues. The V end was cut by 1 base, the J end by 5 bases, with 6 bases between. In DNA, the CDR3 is TGTGCCAGCAGCTTAGGGAGAAACGAGCAGTACTTC. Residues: CASSLGRNEQYF.

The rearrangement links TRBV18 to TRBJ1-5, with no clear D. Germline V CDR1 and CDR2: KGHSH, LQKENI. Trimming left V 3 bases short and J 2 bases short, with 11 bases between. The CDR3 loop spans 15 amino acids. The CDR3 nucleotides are TGTGCCAGCTCACCGACTGGAGGAGGCAATCAGCCCCAGCATTTT. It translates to CASSPTGGGNQPQHF.

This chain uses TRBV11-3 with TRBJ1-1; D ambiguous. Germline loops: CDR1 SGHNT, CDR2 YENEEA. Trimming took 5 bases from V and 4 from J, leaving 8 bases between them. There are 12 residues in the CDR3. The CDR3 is CASSLLGTEAFF. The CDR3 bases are TGTGCCAGCAGCCTCCTAGGCACTGAAGCTTTCTTT. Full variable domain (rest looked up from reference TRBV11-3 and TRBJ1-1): EAGVVQSPRYKIIEKKQPVAFWCNPISGHNTLYWYLQNLGQGPELLIRYENEEAVDDSQLPKDRFSAERLKGVDSTLKIQPAELGDSAVYLCASSLLGTEAFFGQGTRLTVV.

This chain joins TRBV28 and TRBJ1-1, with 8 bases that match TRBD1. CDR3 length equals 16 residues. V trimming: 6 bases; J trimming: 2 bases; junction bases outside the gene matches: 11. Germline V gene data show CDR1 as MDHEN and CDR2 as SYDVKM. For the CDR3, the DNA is TGTGCCAGCAGCTACGACAGGGGCCACATCAACACTGAAGCTTTCTTT. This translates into CASSYDRGHINTEAFF.

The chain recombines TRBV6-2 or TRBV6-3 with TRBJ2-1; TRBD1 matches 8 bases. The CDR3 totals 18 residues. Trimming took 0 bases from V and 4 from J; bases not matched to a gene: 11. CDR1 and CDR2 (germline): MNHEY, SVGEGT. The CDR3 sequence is CASSYSRPRDRPYNEQFF. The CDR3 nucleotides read TGTGCCAGCAGTTACTCGAGGCCCCGGGACAGGCCGTACAATGAGCAGTTCTTC.

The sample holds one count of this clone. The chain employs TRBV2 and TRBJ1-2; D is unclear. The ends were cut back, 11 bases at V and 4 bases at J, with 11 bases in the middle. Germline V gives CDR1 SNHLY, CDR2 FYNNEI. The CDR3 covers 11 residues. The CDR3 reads CASVGVYGYTF. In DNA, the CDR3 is TGTGCCTCCGTCGGGGTCTATGGCTACACCTTC. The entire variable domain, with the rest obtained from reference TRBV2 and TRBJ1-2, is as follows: EPEVTQTPSHQVTQMGQEVILRCVPISNHLYFYWYRQILGQKVEFLVSFYNNEISEKSEIFDDQFSVERPDGSNFTLKIRSTKLEDSAMYFCASVGVYGYTFGSGTRLTVV.